This TCR beta chain appears in the sequencing data of a study of blood T cell repertoires in COVID-19. Study summary: From the United States, Italy and Spain came samples of acute and convalescent COVID-19.

Clones were read by immunoSEQ multiplex PCR, and TCRdb kept only the in-frame ones, dropping some. The sample includes roughly 200,000 clones, about 88% of them seen just once. The ends lost 11 bases at V and 0 bases at J; junction bases unmatched: 7. The CDR3 covers 14 residues. Germline CDR1 is MNHEY and CDR2 is SVGAGI. The sequencing input was peripheral blood. V and J are TRBV6-5 and TRBJ1-3, with 7 bases matching TRBD1. This TCR came from a woman aged 45-65 years with COVID-19, enrolled during active disease. Written as DNA, the CDR3 is TGTGCCGTTTTCAGACAGGGCTCTGGAAACACCATATATTTT. This sequence encodes CAVFRQGSGNTIYF.